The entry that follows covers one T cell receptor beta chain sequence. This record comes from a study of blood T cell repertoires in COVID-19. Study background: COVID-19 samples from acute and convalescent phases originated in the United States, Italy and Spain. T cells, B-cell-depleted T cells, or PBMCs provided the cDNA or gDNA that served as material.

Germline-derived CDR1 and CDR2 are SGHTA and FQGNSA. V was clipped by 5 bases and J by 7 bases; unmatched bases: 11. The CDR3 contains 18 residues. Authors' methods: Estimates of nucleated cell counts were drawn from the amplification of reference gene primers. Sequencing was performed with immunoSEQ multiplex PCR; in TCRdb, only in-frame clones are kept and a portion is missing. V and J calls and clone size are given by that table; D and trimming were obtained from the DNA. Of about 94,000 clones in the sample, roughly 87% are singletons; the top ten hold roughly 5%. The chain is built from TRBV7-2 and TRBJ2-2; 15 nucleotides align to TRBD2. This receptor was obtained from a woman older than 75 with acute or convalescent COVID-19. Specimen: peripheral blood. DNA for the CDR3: TGTGCCAGCAGCCCTCGGACTAGCGGGGGGGCCTTTAGCGGGGAGCTGTTTTTT. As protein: CASSPRTSGGAFSGELFF.